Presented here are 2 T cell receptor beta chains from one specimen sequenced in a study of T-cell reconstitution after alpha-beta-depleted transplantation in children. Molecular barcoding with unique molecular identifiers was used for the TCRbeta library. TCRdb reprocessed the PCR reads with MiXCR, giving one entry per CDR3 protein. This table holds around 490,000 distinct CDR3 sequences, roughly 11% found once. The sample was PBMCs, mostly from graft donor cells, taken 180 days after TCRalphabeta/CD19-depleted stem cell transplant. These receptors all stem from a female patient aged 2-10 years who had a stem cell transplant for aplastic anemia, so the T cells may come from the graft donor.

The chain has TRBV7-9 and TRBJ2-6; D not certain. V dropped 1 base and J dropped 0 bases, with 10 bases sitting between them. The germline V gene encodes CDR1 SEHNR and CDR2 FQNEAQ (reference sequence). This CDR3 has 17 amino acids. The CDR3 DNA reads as TGTGCCAGCAGCTTAGACGGCTCCTTCTCTGGGGCCAACGTCCTGACTTTC. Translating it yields CASSLDGSFSGANVLTF.

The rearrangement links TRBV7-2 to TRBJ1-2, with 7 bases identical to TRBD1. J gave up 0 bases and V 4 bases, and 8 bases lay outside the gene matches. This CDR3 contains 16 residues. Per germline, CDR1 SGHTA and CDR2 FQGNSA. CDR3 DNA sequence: TGTGCCAGCAGCTCGGGACAGAGAGGGTCTAACTATGGCTACACCTTC. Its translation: CASSSGQRGSNYGYTF.